Each of the 15 T cell receptor beta chains below was sequenced from the same sample in a study of blood T cell repertoires in COVID-19. Using immunoSEQ multiplex PCR, the repertoire was profiled, and TCRdb retains in-frame clones only, with some absent. The sample holds 120,000 or so clones, roughly four fifths seen once. The sample was peripheral blood. Receptors originate from a human donor in a cohort sampled during active COVID-19.

V usage is TRBV2 and J usage is TRBJ1-4, with TRBD1 matching over 7 bases. Trimming took 6 bases from V and 0 from J; bases not matched to a gene: 7. CDR1 and CDR2 (germline): SNHLY, FYNNEI. The CDR3 is made up of 16 amino acids. The CDR3: CASSKQGWATNEKLFF. As DNA, the CDR3 is TGTGCCAGCAGCAAACAGGGGTGGGCAACTAATGAAAAACTGTTTTTT.

This rearrangement joins TRBV6-5 to TRBJ1-6, with D possibly matching TRBD1 (5 bases). V lost 6 bases, J lost 7 bases, and 13 bases lay in between. In germline, CDR1 is MNHEY, CDR2 SVGAGI. This CDR3 has 14 amino acids. The CDR3 bases are TGTGCCAGCAGACCAGGCGGGGCCAATTCACCCCTCCACTTT. Protein: CASRPGGANSPLHF.

This chain uses TRBV5-1 with TRBJ2-5; D gene unclear. Trimming took off 0 bases at V and 1 base at J, with 7 bases between the two ends. The CDR3 totals 14 residues. Germline values: CDR1 SGHRS, CDR2 YFSETQ. DNA for the CDR3: TGCGCCAGCAGCTTGGGACACCTCCAAGAGACCCAGTACTTC. Its protein is CASSLGHLQETQYF. The full variable domain, with the rest looked up from reference TRBV5-1 and TRBJ2-5, is KAGVTQTPRYLIKTRGQQVTLSCSPISGHRSVSWYQQTPGQGLQFLFEYFSETQRNKGNFPGRFSGRQFSNSRSEMNVSTLELGDSALYLCASSLGHLQETQYFGPGTRLLVL.

This chain joins TRBV10-1 and TRBJ1-1; TRBD1 matches at 7 bases. CDR1 and CDR2 (germline): WNHNN, SYGVQD (reference sequence). The junction had 4 bases not matched to a gene; V was cut back by 0 bases and J by 6 bases. CDR3 size: 14 residues. The CDR3 DNA follows: TGCGCCAGCAGTGAGTCCCTGACAGGGCCTGAAGCTTTCTTT. Translated: CASSESLTGPEAFF.

Comments on this clone: Its ends do not fully match the called genes, so a read error is possible. CDR3 sequence (DNA): TGTGCCCCCAGGGGGACAGGGGGAAGAAACTATGGCTACACCTTC. This gives the protein CAPRGTGGRNYGYTF. The chain joins TRBV24-1 to TRBJ1-2; TRBD1 agrees at 11 bases. The CDR3 is 15 amino acids. Germline values: CDR1 KGHDR, CDR2 SFDVKD.

The rearrangement links TRBV28 to TRBJ2-7; maybe TRBD1 (6 bases). The CDR3 loop spans 13 amino acids. V lost 6 bases, J lost 0 bases, and 9 bases lay in between. Germline loops: CDR1 MDHEN, CDR2 SYDVKM. The CDR3 spells CASRDSLSYEQYF. In DNA form, the CDR3 reads TGTGCCAGCAGGGACAGCCTCTCCTACGAGCAGTACTTC. Drawing the rest from reference TRBV28 and TRBJ2-7, the complete variable domain is DVKVTQSSRYLVKRTGEKVFLECVQDMDHENMFWYRQDPGLGLRLIYFSYDVKMKEKGDIPEGYSVSREKKERFSLILESASTNQTSMYLCASRDSLSYEQYFGPGTRLTVT.

V gene TRBV2 combines with J gene TRBJ2-7; 10 positions agree with TRBD1. J was trimmed by 7 bases and V by 7 bases; bases with no gene match: 10. Germline V gene data show CDR1 as SNHLY and CDR2 as FYNNEI. This CDR3 spans 14 amino acids. CDR3 protein: CASKGRQGAREQYF. The CDR3 nucleotides are TGTGCCAGCAAGGGTCGACAGGGGGCGAGGGAGCAGTACTTC. Complete variable domain (other parts from reference TRBV2 and TRBJ2-7): EPEVTQTPSHQVTQMGQEVILRCVPISNHLYFYWYRQILGQKVEFLVSFYNNEISEKSEIFDDQFSVERPDGSNFTLKIRSTKLEDSAMYFCASKGRQGAREQYFGPGTRLTVT.

V usage is TRBV11-2 and J usage is TRBJ2-6; D possibly corresponds to TRBD2 (5 bases). Germline lookup yields CDR1 SGHAT and CDR2 FQNNGV. The CDR3 has 15 residues. V lost 3 bases, J lost 0 bases, and 6 bases lay in between. The DNA for the CDR3 is TGTGCCAGCAGCTTGCGGGCCTCTGGGGCCAACGTCCTGACTTTC. This sequence encodes CASSLRASGANVLTF.

The chain joins TRBV19 to TRBJ1-2; TRBD1 matches 8 bases. Looked up from germline, CDR1 is LNHDA and CDR2 is SQIVND (reference sequence). The CDR3 contains 14 residues. Trimming took 4 bases from V and 8 from J; bases not matched to a gene: 9. The CDR3 region is CASSKMGQVGGYTF. DNA of the CDR3: TGTGCCAGTAGTAAGATGGGACAGGTCGGAGGCTACACCTTC.

The chain recombines TRBV5-1 with TRBJ2-3; 9 bases fit TRBD2. The CDR3 contains 18 residues. Germline trimming cut 4 bases from V and 3 bases from J; bases unmatched to any gene: 15. The V gene's germline CDR1 is SGHRS and CDR2 YFSETQ. This chain's CDR3 is CASSIPLSGGSGTDTQYF. The CDR3, as DNA: TGCGCCAGCAGCATCCCTCTAAGCGGGGGGAGCGGGACAGATACGCAGTATTTT.

This clone was seen a single time. The chain joins TRBV10-1 to TRBJ2-3; weak D call: TRBD1 (6 bases). Trimming pared 4 bases from V and 0 bases from J, leaving 8 bases between. Germline values: CDR1 WNHNN, CDR2 SYGVQD (reference sequence). The CDR3 is 14 amino acids. In nucleotides, the CDR3 is TGCGCCAGCAGTGGGGACACCAGCACAGATACGCAGTATTTT. It specifies CASSGDTSTDTQYF.

The rearrangement links TRBV3-1 (or the pseudogene TRBV3-2) to TRBJ1-2, with D possibly being TRBD1 (6 bases). V shed 2 bases and J shed 7 bases, with 11 bases lying between them. Germline CDR1 reads LGHDT; CDR2 reads YNNKEL (reference sequence). This CDR3 has 13 residues. The DNA of the CDR3 is TGTGCCAGCAGCCAATTAACAGGGACTGGCTACACCTTC. Amino acid sequence: CASSQLTGTGYTF.

This clone has a handful of counts. The chain has TRBV3-1 (or the pseudogene TRBV3-2) and TRBJ2-2; 9 bases are a match to TRBD2. V shed 7 bases and J 4 bases; nucleotides not matched to a gene: 13. CDR1 and CDR2 (germline): LGHDT, YNNKEL (reference sequence). This CDR3 comprises 17 residues. CDR3 sequence: CASNPSWRGGRTGELFF. For the CDR3, the DNA is TGTGCCAGCAACCCCTCCTGGCGGGGGGGCCGCACCGGGGAGCTGTTTTTT.

The CDR3: CASSPHGNYGYTF. DNA of the CDR3: TGTGCCAGCAGTCCGCACGGGAATTATGGCTACACCTTC. V and J are TRBV28 and TRBJ1-2; D not certain. The ends were cut back, 5 bases at V and 5 bases at J, with 12 bases in the middle. The CDR3 runs to 13 residues. CDR1 is MDHEN, CDR2 SYDVKM, per germline.

The V call is TRBV2, the J call TRBJ1-2, with 10 positions matching TRBD1. The J segment lost 0 bases and the V segment lost 7 bases, leaving 5 bases of the junction unmatched. This CDR3 is built from 15 residues. Germline values: CDR1 SNHLY, CDR2 FYNNEI. The CDR3 reads CASIGTGDPNYGYTF. For the CDR3, the DNA is TGTGCCAGCATTGGGACAGGGGATCCTAACTATGGCTACACCTTC.